The source of this T cell receptor beta chain is a study of blood T cells in healthy people across ages. CDR1 is SGHAT and CDR2 is FQNNGV in the germline V gene. The CDR3 is 19 amino acids. The ends lost 5 bases at V and 4 bases at J; junction bases unmatched: 13. The sample holds a few counts of this clonotype. The authors ran a second PCR of about 6 to 11 cycles using a sample-barcoded 5' primer and a J-beta primer mix. One entry per CDR3 protein results from TCRdb running MiXCR on the 5' RACE reads. This table holds roughly 640,000 distinct CDR3 sequences, 25% to 35% found once. The rearrangement joins TRBV11-2 to TRBJ2-3, with 15 bases identical to TRBD2. Sequenced input: blood. The TCR sequence derives from a woman older than 75 in good health. The CDR3 DNA reads as TGTGCCAGCAGCCCGCAGAGCCCGGGACTAGCGGGGGGCCCAGATACGCAGTATTTT. Protein: CASSPQSPGLAGGPDTQYF.